A selection of T cell receptor beta chains follows, all from one sample in a study of regulatory T cells in long-lasting Graves disease. MiXCR, run by TCRdb on the multiplex PCR reads, gives a single entry per CDR3 protein. The sample contains 360,000 or so distinct CDR3 sequences, roughly 10% of which appear only once. The data were also submitted as part of a second study, on T cells in Graves' hyperthyroidism and ophthalmopathy.

The material sequenced was peripheral blood mononuclear cells (PBMCs), taken at new diagnosis, from a patient treated with antithyroid drugs. These receptors were obtained from a woman aged 18-35 years with Graves disease. CDR3s include the opening cysteine and the closing phenylalanine or tryptophan. Fields, in order: V gene, J gene, CDR3 protein.

>TRBV4-2|TRBJ2-5
CASSQRGGNLQETQYF
>TRBV20-1|TRBJ1-5
CSATDEDRDEGNQPQHF
>TRBV3-1|TRBJ1-2
CASSPTDPTGKRGEDGYTF
>TRBV13|TRBJ1-2
CASSRGLYGYTF
>TRBV15|TRBJ1-5
CATSWRTGGAGPQHF
>TRBV7-8|TRBJ2-1
CASSLEVERGGNEQFF
>TRBV5-1|TRBJ2-2
CASSLWTGLIGGELFF
>TRBV14|TRBJ1-1
CASSSKSRSRNTEAFF
>TRBV20-1|TRBJ2-5
CSARDSRLDQETQYF
>TRBV20-1|TRBJ2-1
CSASALRGEQFF
>TRBV10-3|TRBJ1-6
CAISEGSNIKNSPLHF
>TRBV11-2|TRBJ2-7
CASSLEGQVKQYF
>TRBV9|TRBJ2-2
CASSFLGTGELFF
>TRBV27|TRBJ2-1
CASSLLGGSEVYNEQFF
>TRBV4-1|TRBJ1-5
CASSQARTNQPQHF
>TRBV7-8|TRBJ2-6
CASSPRDRPLSGANVLTF
>TRBV11-2|TRBJ1-1
CASSLEGGVSAGAFF
>TRBV28|TRBJ2-1
CASSPDLEQFF
>TRBV25-1|TRBJ1-1
CASSEIAGVNTEAFF
>TRBV12-3/TRBV12-4|TRBJ2-3
CASTGRDRGSADTQYF
>TRBV27|TRBJ1-1
CASSPYGRSGNTEAFF
>TRBV6-1|TRBJ2-1
CATRLAVYNEQFF
>TRBV2|TRBJ2-7
CASSGGAVGYEQYF
>TRBV29-1|TRBJ2-7
CSVELYRDRDNEQYF
>TRBV2|TRBJ1-3
CASHLSGNTIYF
>TRBV2|TRBJ2-4
CASSEVWQGEVKNIQYF
>TRBV18|TRBJ2-2
CASSPQLQNSGELFF
>TRBV20-1|TRBJ2-7
CSAGRLALSYEQYF
>TRBV20-1|TRBJ2-3
CSARDGGRGDTQYF
>TRBV6-2/TRBV6-3|TRBJ1-3
CASSSRVHSGNTIYF
>TRBV6-2/TRBV6-3|TRBJ2-5
CASSYRGRTEYF
>TRBV4-2|TRBJ2-3
CASSLGTGPTTDTQYF
>TRBV5-1|TRBJ1-6
CASSSDRDLNSPLHF
>TRBV13|TRBJ1-5
CASSLGRKNQPQHF